This paragraph reports one T cell receptor (beta chain). Its antigen specificity is not known. The sample holds no much larger clone one base away, and base qualities are not on file. The CDR3 regions of human TCRbeta chains were analyzed by immunosequencing. In the paper's pipeline: TCRs in the repertoires were compared against a reference library of SARS-CoV-2-specific TCRs that had been generated with the MIRA antigen-specificity platform. Breadth was defined as the fraction of unique TCRs that were SARS-CoV-2-associated, and depth was defined as the fraction of total T cells that were SARS-CoV-2-associated. Using the MIRA data, every spike-specific TCR was mapped to the spike region that the TCR reacted to and assigned to either a CD4 or a CD8 class. Log10-transformed breadth and depth values were compared by one-way ANOVA with Sidak's multiple comparisons tests. TCRdb took over this immuneACCESS table, retaining in-frame rearrangements with V and J assigned. Such tables are incomplete; in checked studies, under half of the missing clones stem from an unresolved V gene, and the remainder is unexplained. That table supplies the V and J calls and clone size; D and trimming were determined from the DNA. The sample table contains approximately 67,000 clones; only one count was recorded for roughly nine tenths of them. 25% to 35% of the sample lies in the top ten.

This entry belongs to a study of T cell responses to AZD1222 COVID-19 vaccine (dated by TCRdb to the early 2020s). Turning to the overall study: TCR sequencing covered 233 trial participants: 200 to 210 given two doses of AZD1222 and 26 given two doses of MenACWY control vaccine. Trial participants were enrolled by age into subgroups of 18-55, 56-69 and 70-plus years, and roughly 150, 30 and 60 TCR-sequenced participants, respectively, were included in these subgroups.

Taken with the paper, the label for time point translates to: about 28 days (+/-7) after the second vaccine dose. AZD1222 recipients with second doses at about 4 weeks or about 12 weeks were pooled, because spike-specific TCR depth and breadth did not differ between schedules. Vaccinee samples came from UK trials COV001 and COV002, including a single-blind randomized controlled phase 2/3 trial of AZD1222 (ChAdOx1 nCoV-19) in healthy adults. For TCRbeta chain sequencing, PBMC samples were collected from trial participants at day 0 and at day 28 after the second dose. Broader findings and caveats from the paper: Because no samples from the day 14 peak response were available, repertoires could be characterized only after the peak T cell response. Conclusions about previously exposed vaccinees are limited because only six or seven AZD1222 recipients were SARS-CoV-2 seropositive at baseline. Most participants were white British and females outnumbered males, and the authors suggested that clonal diversity may have been underestimated. The vaccine-associated CD4 TCRs covered the entire spike protein, and the dominant responses fell in regions 160-218 and 743-854. In the small 56-69-year group, the increase in depth fell short of significance, most likely because of low power. Spike-specific TCR breadth and depth rose significantly after two AZD1222 doses compared with day 0 and with MenACWY recipients. Epitopes outside the regions mutated in the B.1.351 and B.1.1.7 variants were reportedly recognized by nearly half of the unique spike-specific TCRs.

The V end loses 0 bases and the J end loses 5 bases, and a stretch of 7 bases separates them. From the germline V gene, CDR1 is MGHRA and CDR2 is YSYEKL. The CDR3, cysteine through phenylalanine, is 13 amino acids long. Just CDR3 DNA is preserved here, 39 bases in frame from base 1. The chain is encoded by TRBV4-1 joined to TRBJ2-5; the D gene cannot be named for sure. The receptor was isolated from an adult who received the AZD1222 COVID-19 vaccine. The source material was peripheral blood, sampled 28 days after the second AZD1222 dose. The DNA sequence follows: TGCGCCAGCAGCCAAGATGTGTCGGAGACCCAGTACTTC. The resulting protein is CASSQDVSETQYF.